These 19 T cell receptor beta chains were sequenced from one sample in a study of memory CD4+ T cells and cytomegalovirus serostatus. Data came from immunoSEQ multiplex PCR; TCRdb stores just in-frame clones and leaves some out. This table has tens of thousands of clones, about 73% appearing once. The sort gate was single viable CD3+CD4+CD8-CD45RO+ cells for memory CD4+ T cells. Sample: memory CD4+ T cells from blood. The source is an adult in good health and CMV-seropositive.

The chain uses TRBV28 and TRBJ2-3, with D unclear. Germline assignment: CDR1 MDHEN and CDR2 SYDVKM. There are 13 residues in the CDR3. V was cut by 2 bases and J by 4 bases, with 7 bases left in between. CDR3 bases: TGTGCCAGCAGTTTAGCTGGATCAGATACGCAGTATTTT. Protein: CASSLAGSDTQYF. The full variable domain, its missing parts supplied by reference TRBV28 and TRBJ2-3, is DVKVTQSSRYLVKRTGEKVFLECVQDMDHENMFWYRQDPGLGLRLIYFSYDVKMKEKGDIPEGYSVSREKKERFSLILESASTNQTSMYLCASSLAGSDTQYFGPGTRLTVL.

The chain is built from TRBV15 and TRBJ2-1; 11 positions match TRBD2. Trimming cost V 4 bases and J 9 bases; bases outside gene matches: 14. Germline V CDR1 and CDR2: LNHNV, YYDKDF (reference sequence). The CDR3 is 17 residues long. This CDR3 is CATSKGLAALSGSEQFF. The CDR3 DNA follows: TGTGCCACCAGCAAGGGACTAGCGGCCCTCTCGGGGAGTGAGCAGTTCTTC.

The CDR3 protein is CASSQGQWQTQYF. The CDR3 DNA follows: TGCGCCAGCAGCCAAGGACAGTGGCAGACCCAGTACTTC. This sequence joins TRBV4-1 and TRBJ2-5; D might be TRBD1 (5 bases). The germline gives CDR1 MGHRA, CDR2 YSYEKL. V was trimmed by 1 base and J by 6 bases, leaving 9 bases between them. This CDR3 comprises 13 residues.

The genes are TRBV6-5 and TRBJ2-7; unclear D gene. CDR1 and CDR2 (germline): MNHEY, SVGAGI. The CDR3 is 15 amino acids. The V and J ends lost 7 bases and 3 bases respectively, with 19 bases between them. The DNA for the CDR3 is TGTGCCAGCAAAATGGACGGATCCGGTGTCTACGAGCAGTACTTC. Its translation is CASKMDGSGVYEQYF.

The V gene is TRBV9, the J gene TRBJ2-5; possible D gene TRBD2, 6 bases. V gave up 2 bases and J gave up 7 bases, with 12 bases separating them. CDR3 length: 13 residues. The germline V gene has CDR1 SGDLS and CDR2 YYNGEE. DNA of the CDR3: TGTGCCAGCAGCGTTTTGGAGGGAGGGACCCAGTACTTC. Protein product: CASSVLEGGTQYF.

The CDR3, as DNA: TGTGCTAGTGGTTTGGTTAGCGGGAGCAGGGTCCACGAGCAGTACTTC. It translates to CASGLVSGSRVHEQYF. V gene TRBV12-5 combines with J gene TRBJ2-7; TRBD2 matches at 9 bases. The CDR3 runs to 16 residues. V dropped 0 bases and J dropped 5; count of bases not matched to a gene: 8. Germline CDR1 is LGHNT and CDR2 is FRNRAP.

This clone was picked up a small number of times. The rearrangement uses TRBV7-2 and TRBJ1-3, with a possible D match to TRBD1 (6 bases). Germline V lookup: CDR1 SGHTA, CDR2 FQGNSA. The V end lost 2 bases, the J end lost 0 bases, and 14 bases lay between the germline ends. The CDR3 is made up of 17 amino acids. The DNA for the CDR3 is TGTGCCAGCAGCTTAAGGGACACTTTGAGCTCTGGAAACACCATATATTTT. It encodes CASSLRDTLSSGNTIYF.

The chain recombines TRBV15 with TRBJ1-4; D may be TRBD1 (5 bases). The CDR3 is 15 residues long. The V end lost 1 base, the J end lost 6 bases, and 12 bases lay between the germline ends. Germline V CDR1 and CDR2: LNHNV, YYDKDF (reference sequence). The DNA for the CDR3 is TGTGCCACCAGCAGAGTAAGCAGGGCGGATGAAAAACTGTTTTTT. The encoded protein is CATSRVSRADEKLFF. The variable domain in full, with the rest retrieved from reference TRBV15 and TRBJ1-4, is DAMVIQNPRYQVTQFGKPVTLSCSQTLNHNVMYWYQQKSSQAPKLLFHYYDKDFNNEADTPDNFQSRRPNTSFCFLDIRSPGLGDTAMYLCATSRVSRADEKLFFGSGTQLSVL.

This clone was seen once. CDR3 DNA sequence: TGCGCCAGCAGTGGAGGGGAGGCCACCTACGAGCAGTACTTC. Its translation is CASSGGEATYEQYF. The gene calls are TRBV10-1 and TRBJ2-7; the D gene is possibly TRBD2 (6 bases). The CDR3 runs to 14 residues. Germline values: CDR1 WNHNN, CDR2 SYGVQD (reference sequence). Trimming took 4 bases from V and 2 from J, leaving 12 bases between them.

The chain couples TRBV5-6 to TRBJ1-5, with unresolved D. This CDR3 has 15 amino acids. With 3 bases removed from V and 3 bases from J, the gap between germline ends came to 13 bases. Germline V gene lookup returns CDR1 SGHDT and CDR2 YYEEEE. The CDR3 protein is CASSSLHSPNQPQHF. CDR3 coding DNA: TGTGCCAGCAGCTCCCTCCACAGCCCCAATCAGCCCCAGCATTTT.

The CDR3 loop reads CASSRDWAGELFF. The CDR3 DNA is TGTGCCAGCAGCCGAGACTGGGCCGGGGAGCTGTTTTTT. V gene TRBV5-5 combines with J gene TRBJ2-2; the D is unclear. Germline-derived CDR1 and CDR2 are SGHKS and YYEKEE (reference sequence). This CDR3 spans 13 amino acids. V was pared by 4 bases and J by 6 bases, with 10 bases between.

J is TRBJ1-2 and V is TRBV2; 7 bases are a match to TRBD1. Germline-derived CDR1 and CDR2 are SNHLY and FYNNEI. The junction had 10 bases not matched to a gene; V was cut back by 5 bases and J by 4 bases. The CDR3 consists of 15 residues. CDR3 in DNA: TGTGCCAGCAGTTCTCCAGGGGGGGGTGGCTATGGCTACACCTTC. Protein sequence: CASSSPGGGGYGYTF.

This clone was counted only a few times. The V gene is TRBV7-9, the J gene TRBJ2-5; 10 nucleotides line up with TRBD2. V lost 2 bases and J lost 5; bases outside the gene matches: 8. Germline V lookup: CDR1 SEHNR, CDR2 FQNEAQ (reference sequence). The CDR3 is made up of 16 amino acids. This chain's CDR3 is CASSLLAGGRGETQYF. In DNA form, the CDR3 reads TGTGCCAGCAGCTTATTAGCGGGGGGCCGTGGGGAGACCCAGTACTTC.

The J gene is TRBJ2-2, the V gene TRBV5-6; perhaps D is TRBD1 or TRBD2 (5 bases each). The CDR3 sequence is 13 residues long. V dropped 2 bases and J dropped 6 bases, with 8 bases sitting between them. Germline loops: CDR1 SGHDT, CDR2 YYEEEE. CDR3 protein: CASSFGASGELFF. The CDR3 region has the DNA TGTGCCAGCAGCTTCGGGGCCTCCGGGGAGCTGTTTTTT.

The rearrangement links TRBV19 to TRBJ2-5, with TRBD1 matching 12 bases. V lost 5 bases, J lost 5 bases, and 12 bases stayed unmatched. Germline CDR1 and CDR2: LNHDA and SQIVND (reference sequence). The length of the CDR3 is 17 residues. CDR3 sequence reads: CASSPSSGTGGRETQYF. The CDR3 DNA reads TGTGCCAGTAGTCCGTCATCCGGGACAGGGGGCAGGGAGACCCAGTACTTC.

The chain is built from TRBV5-1 and TRBJ2-3; D not resolved. Germline CDR1 and CDR2: SGHRS and YFSETQ. Deletions cut 4 bases from V and 0 bases from J, with 15 bases between. The CDR3 contains 16 residues. The CDR3 here is CASSPGSGWSTDTQYF. The CDR3 nucleotides are TGCGCCAGCAGCCCGGGCTCAGGCTGGAGCACAGATACGCAGTATTTT.

The CDR3 loop is CASTVTSYEQYF. The CDR3 nucleotides read TGTGCCAGCACCGTCACCTCCTACGAGCAGTACTTC. The J gene is TRBJ2-7, the V gene TRBV2, with D unclear. Looked up from germline, CDR1 is SNHLY and CDR2 is FYNNEI. Trimming shortened V by 7 bases and J by 0 bases, and 7 bases separated the two germline ends. This CDR3 comprises 12 residues.

J is TRBJ2-7 and V is TRBV4-3, with a possible D match to TRBD2 (6 bases). The V and J ends lost 0 bases and 9 bases respectively, with 12 bases between them. This CDR3 has 13 residues. Per germline, CDR1 LGHNA and CDR2 YSLEER. The CDR3 DNA follows: TGCGCCAGCAGCCAAGAGAGGCGGAGGGTGCAGTACTTC. Translation gives CASSQERRRVQYF.

This chain connects TRBV29-1 to TRBJ2-5; 7 bases line up with TRBD2. The CDR3 covers 13 residues. Per germline, CDR1 SQVTM and CDR2 ANQGSEA. J was trimmed by 5 bases and V by 0 bases; bases with no gene match: 3. CDR3 nucleotides: TGCAGCGTTGAAGATCCCGGGGGGGAGACCCAGTACTTC. It encodes CSVEDPGGETQYF.